A single TCR beta chain is shown here with its context. Its target is unknown. When the RNA was reverse transcribed, random hexamers were used with an input of about 0.45 to 1 ug. Amplification of TCR beta CDR3 was carried out by immunoSEQ multiplex PCR, which covered 54 Vbeta and 13 Jbeta segments. From the immunoSEQ multiplex PCR reads, TCRdb called clonotypes with MiXCR, one entry per CDR3 protein. The data hold some 94,000 distinct CDR3 sequences, with around 94% observed a single time. This record belongs to a study of CD8 T cells in Susac syndrome. With 4 bases removed from V and 3 bases from J, the gap between germline ends came to 10 bases. The CDR3 has 13 residues. Germline V gene data show CDR1 as SGHRS and CDR2 as YFSETQ. Notes on the study in general: Where Susac syndrome CD4+ T cell repertoires were concerned, no clonal expansion was evident.

The gene calls are TRBV5-1 and TRBJ2-5; D unclear. This clonotype originated in a human donor with Susac syndrome. The sample comprised CD4+ T cells from PBMCs. CDR3 bases: TGCGCCAGCAGCCCTGGGTGGGAAGAGACCCAGTACTTC. Translating it yields CASSPGWEETQYF. Variable domain in full (rest from reference TRBV5-1 and TRBJ2-5): KAGVTQTPRYLIKTRGQQVTLSCSPISGHRSVSWYQQTPGQGLQFLFEYFSETQRNKGNFPGRFSGRQFSNSRSEMNVSTLELGDSALYLCASSPGWEETQYFGPGTRLLVL.